This TCR beta chain derives from a study of patients with pleural tuberculosis. CDR3 length: 11 amino acids. Looked up from germline, CDR1 is SEHNR and CDR2 is FQNEAQ (reference sequence). J lost 6 bases, V lost 6 bases, and 2 bases had no gene match. MiXCR, applied by TCRdb to the reads, yields one record per CDR3 protein. The sample consists of approximately 53,000 distinct CDR3 sequences, approximately 7.9% of them appearing once. The sequence derives from a human donor with pleural tuberculosis. V and J are TRBV7-9 and TRBJ2-7; 7 bases are a match to TRBD2. In DNA, the CDR3 is TGTGCCAGCAGGGGCGGGGGCGAGCAGTACTTC. This gives the protein CASRGGGEQYF.